These 12 T cell receptor beta chains originate from one sample sequenced in a study of T cell responses to AZD1222 COVID-19 vaccine. Sequenced by immunoSEQ multiplex PCR; TCRdb stores in-frame clones only, minus some. The sample holds 120,000 to 150,000 clones; roughly nine tenths are singletons and the top ten take 1.5% to 2%. Sequences were derived from peripheral blood, sampled 28 days after the second AZD1222 dose. These receptors all come from an adult who received the AZD1222 COVID-19 vaccine.

In its sample, this clone was seen a few times. The rearrangement joins TRBV30 to TRBJ1-5, with D possibly matching TRBD1 (5 bases). Trimming stripped 3 bases from V and 5 bases from J, with 14 bases between. The CDR3 runs to 14 residues. Germline V gives CDR1 GTSNPN, CDR2 SVGIG (reference sequence). The CDR3 is CAWSKSQDDQPQHF. In DNA, the CDR3 is TGTGCCTGGAGCAAATCACAGGACGATCAGCCCCAGCATTTT.

The chain is built from TRBV5-4 and TRBJ2-6, with a tentative D call TRBD2 (5 bases). Germline V gives CDR1 SGHNT, CDR2 YYREEE (reference sequence). With 0 bases removed from V and 4 bases from J, the gap between germline ends came to 14 bases. The CDR3 sequence is 17 residues long. This chain's CDR3 is CASSLGTLAPGANVLTF. The CDR3 region has the DNA TGTGCCAGCAGCTTGGGGACCCTAGCCCCCGGGGCCAACGTCCTGACTTTC.

The chain employs TRBV7-8 and TRBJ2-7; no definite D call. Trimming left V 7 bases short and J 3 bases short, with 22 bases between. CDR1 is SGHVS and CDR2 is FQNEAQ in the germline V gene. The CDR3 has 16 amino acids. The CDR3 region is CASTVRSSAKGYEQYF. The CDR3 DNA reads TGTGCCAGCACCGTCCGGAGCTCCGCCAAGGGCTACGAGCAGTACTTC.

This chain uses TRBV28 with TRBJ1-2; tentative D call: TRBD1 (5 bases). Germline lookup yields CDR1 MDHEN and CDR2 SYDVKM. V gave up 4 bases and J gave up 8 bases, with 17 bases separating them. The CDR3 has 14 amino acids. The CDR3 spells CASSSTGLWGGYTF. DNA for the CDR3: TGTGCCAGCAGTTCTACGGGCCTCTGGGGGGGCTACACCTTC.

The chain has TRBV5-6 and TRBJ1-4, with a possible D match to TRBD1 (6 bases). The CDR3 spans 14 residues. Germline V gives CDR1 SGHDT, CDR2 YYEEEE. Trimming left V 4 bases short and J 8 bases short, with 15 bases between. Here the CDR3 DNA reads TGTGCCAGCAGCCAACAGGGATTGGAAGAAAAACTGTTTTTT. This codes for CASSQQGLEEKLFF.

This chain connects TRBV5-1 to TRBJ1-1; D unclear. The CDR3 totals 11 residues. V shed 0 bases and J shed 9 bases, with 6 bases lying between them. Germline V gene data show CDR1 as SGHRS and CDR2 as YFSETQ. The CDR3 is CASSLGGKAFF. The CDR3, as DNA: TGCGCCAGCAGCTTGGGGGGTAAAGCTTTCTTT. Based on the CDR3 plus reference TRBV5-1 and TRBJ1-1, the full variable domain is KAGVTQTPRYLIKTRGQQVTLSCSPISGHRSVSWYQQTPGQGLQFLFEYFSETQRNKGNFPGRFSGRQFSNSRSEMNVSTLELGDSALYLCASSLGGKAFFGQGTRLTVV.

This sequence joins TRBV9 and TRBJ2-3; possible D gene TRBD2, 5 bases. This CDR3 has 16 amino acids. The V end was cut by 0 bases, the J end by 4 bases, with 15 bases between. Per germline, CDR1 SGDLS and CDR2 YYNGEE. The CDR3 coding sequence is TGTGCCAGCAGCGTAGGGGCGAGGGAGTCCTCAGATACGCAGTATTTT. This gives the protein CASSVGARESSDTQYF.

The V call is TRBV5-5, the J call TRBJ2-1, with D unclear. This CDR3 spans 14 amino acids. Germline V CDR1 and CDR2: SGHKS, YYEKEE (reference sequence). Deletions cut 0 bases from V and 0 bases from J, with 4 bases between. The CDR3 spells CASSLVGSYNEQFF. Written as DNA, the CDR3 is TGTGCCAGCAGCTTGGTGGGCTCCTACAATGAGCAGTTCTTC.

The CDR3 DNA reads as TGTGCCAGCAGTTACTCCACAGAAAACTATGGCTACACCTTC. It translates to CASSYSTENYGYTF. The chain couples TRBV6-5 to TRBJ1-2; D gene ambiguous. V was shortened by 0 bases and J by 2 bases, with 7 bases between the two germline ends. This CDR3 has 14 residues. CDR1 is MNHEY, CDR2 SVGAGI, per germline.

This sequence joins TRBV5-6 and TRBJ2-7; tentative D call: TRBD2 (6 bases). Germline CDR1 is SGHDT and CDR2 is YYEEEE. Deletions cut 4 bases from V and 0 bases from J, with 20 bases between. This CDR3 has 17 residues. CDR3 loop: CASSRRGMRDSSYEQYF. In DNA, the CDR3 is TGTGCCAGCAGCCGGCGGGGAATGAGGGATAGCTCCTACGAGCAGTACTTC.

The chain uses TRBV27 and TRBJ2-1; D possibly matches TRBD1 or TRBD2 (6 bases each). Germline V lookup: CDR1 MNHEY, CDR2 SMNVEV (reference sequence). The CDR3 has 16 amino acids. The V end lost 4 bases, the J end lost 3 bases, and 16 bases lay between the germline ends. The CDR3: CASSWGALDSYNEQFF. CDR3 in DNA: TGTGCCAGCAGTTGGGGGGCGTTGGACAGCTACAATGAGCAGTTCTTC.

This rearrangement joins TRBV6-5 to TRBJ2-1; the match to TRBD2 covers 8 bases. Trimming at V came to 8 bases and at J to 7 bases, leaving 7 bases not matched to a gene. Germline V gene data show CDR1 as MNHEY and CDR2 as SVGAGI. This CDR3 has 13 residues. The CDR3 sequence: CASRQAGENEQFF. The DNA for the CDR3 is TGTGCCAGCCGGCAAGCGGGAGAAAATGAGCAGTTCTTC.